These 11 T cell receptor beta chains were sequenced from one sample in a study of T cell repertoires in cytomegalovirus infection. For these TCRs, the target antigens are not known. A single record per CDR3 protein comes from TCRdb applying MiXCR to the reads. The sample lists about 400,000 distinct CDR3 sequences; roughly 36% were seen once. Specimen: cultured PBMCs, collected from culture after CMV antigen stimulation. All receptors derive from a human donor in good health (CMV status not recorded). Some clones in this sample may be carry-over from other donors' samples.

The chain has TRBV23-1 and TRBJ1-5, with D possibly TRBD1 on 5 matching bases. TRBV23-1 has ORF status, its function being uncertain. The V end was cut by 8 bases, the J end by 3 bases, with 14 bases between. The CDR3 loop spans 14 amino acids. The CDR3 reads CASGLDSNNQPQHF. The DNA of the CDR3 is TGCGCCAGCGGCCTTGACAGTAACAATCAGCCCCAGCATTTT.

This clonotype was counted only a few times. The J gene is TRBJ1-2, the V gene TRBV12-3 or TRBV12-4; the D is unclear. Trimming left V 2 bases short and J 0 bases short, with 4 bases between. CDR3 length equals 13 residues. CDR3 region: CASSLQANYGYTF. The CDR3 bases are TGTGCCAGCAGTTTACAAGCTAACTATGGCTACACCTTC.

This clonotype was detected a few times. The gene calls are TRBV7-2 and TRBJ2-2, with a weak D call TRBD2 (5 bases). V shed 1 base and J shed 5 bases, with 11 bases lying between them. CDR1 and CDR2 from the germline V gene are SGHTA and FQGNSA. The CDR3 runs 15 residues. The CDR3 DNA reads as TGTGCCAGCAGCTTAGTTGAGGGAGAGACCGGGGAGCTGTTTTTT. It codes for CASSLVEGETGELFF.

This clonotype was detected a few times. This chain uses TRBV2 with TRBJ2-7; tentatively, D is TRBD1 or TRBD2 (5 bases each). V gave up 6 bases and J gave up 0 bases, with 12 bases separating them. The CDR3 covers 14 residues. CDR1 is SNHLY, CDR2 FYNNEI, per germline. The CDR3 here is CASSPEGFSYEQYV. CDR3 nucleotides: TGTGCCAGCAGCCCCGAGGGGTTCTCCTACGAGCAGTACGTC.

This clonotype has just a few counts. The CDR3 coding sequence is TGTGCCAGCAGCTTAGTGGGGAGTTTAGGCAATCAGCCCCAGCATTTT. As protein: CASSLVGSLGNQPQHF. The V gene is TRBV7-2, the J gene TRBJ1-5; no firm D call. The CDR3 runs to 16 residues. Germline loops: CDR1 SGHTA, CDR2 FQGNSA. The ends were cut back, 1 base at V and 2 bases at J, with 12 bases in the middle.

This clonotype was recorded at least ten times. This chain links TRBV6-6 with TRBJ1-6, with D perhaps TRBD1 (6 bases). The germline V gene has CDR1 MNHNY and CDR2 SVGAGI (reference sequence). This CDR3 contains 17 residues. Deletions cut 4 bases from V and 10 bases from J, with 23 bases between. The CDR3 is CASSSRQERELRSPLHF. The CDR3 DNA reads as TGTGCCAGCAGTTCCCGACAGGAAAGGGAATTAAGGTCACCCCTCCACTTT.

The gene calls are TRBV12-5 and TRBJ1-3; the match to TRBD1 covers 7 bases. Germline V gene sequence: CDR1 LGHNT, CDR2 FRNRAP. The CDR3 is 18 residues long. With 0 bases clipped from V and 0 bases from J, the junction kept 8 bases outside the gene matches. CDR3 protein: CASGLVVEGAHSGNTIYF. Here the CDR3 DNA reads TGTGCTAGTGGTTTGGTGGTGGAGGGGGCACACTCTGGAAACACCATATATTTT. Based on the CDR3 plus reference TRBV12-5 and TRBJ1-3, the full variable domain is DARVTQTPRHKVTEMGQEVTMRCQPILGHNTVFWYRQTMMQGLELLAYFRNRAPLDDSGMPKDRFSAEMPDATLATLKIQPSEPRDSAVYFCASGLVVEGAHSGNTIYFGEGSWLTVV.

The V call is TRBV12-5, the J call TRBJ2-2; 9 bases align to TRBD2. Per germline, CDR1 LGHNT and CDR2 FRNRAP. The CDR3 extends over 15 amino acids. J gave up 3 bases and V 5 bases, and 4 bases lay outside the gene matches. For the CDR3, the DNA is TGTGCTAGTGGTCTGACTAGCGGCTACACCGGGGAGCTGTTTTTT. Protein sequence: CASGLTSGYTGELFF.

The chain is built from TRBV7-2 and TRBJ2-2, with TRBD2 matching 11 bases. The CDR3 sequence is 15 residues long. CDR1 and CDR2 from the germline V gene are SGHTA and FQGNSA. The V gene end was trimmed by 3 bases and the J gene end by 9 bases; junction bases not matched to a gene: 6. The CDR3 region is CASSFTSGRIRELFF. The CDR3 nucleotides are TGTGCCAGCAGCTTTACTAGCGGGAGAATCAGGGAGCTGTTTTTT.

In this sample, this clonotype turned up a few times. The chain links TRBV6-1 to TRBJ2-7; TRBD2 agrees at 12 bases. The V gene's germline CDR1 is MNHNS and CDR2 SASEGT. There are 17 residues in the CDR3. Losses at the gene ends were 6 bases for V and 1 base for J; bases not matched to a gene: 10. The CDR3 nucleotides read TGTGCCAGCAGCCCCAGGACTAGCGGGATAGGGTCCTACGAGCAGTACGTC. This sequence encodes CASSPRTSGIGSYEQYV.

The chain recombines TRBV6-2 or TRBV6-3 with TRBJ2-3; D call uncertain. The CDR3 has 14 residues. Germline V lookup: CDR1 MNHEY, CDR2 SVGEGT. Trimming shortened V by 6 bases and J by 0 bases, and 10 bases separated the two germline ends. CDR3 protein: CASRGITSTDTQYF. CDR3 DNA: TGTGCCAGCAGAGGCATCACTAGCACAGATACGCAGTATTTT.